Each of the 27 T cell receptor beta chains below was sequenced from the same sample in a study of beta chain features in type 1 diabetes (dated by TCRdb to the late 2010s). Antigens of these TCRs are unknown. Receptors were amplified or captured by the immunoSEQ multiplex PCR assay. The High Capacity cDNA Reverse Transcription Kit was used to reverse transcribe all of the isolated RNA, meaning that expressed TCRB transcripts were what got sequenced. TCRdb took over this immuneACCESS table, retaining in-frame rearrangements with V and J assigned. Such tables are incomplete; in checked studies, under half of the missing clones stem from an unresolved V gene, and the remainder is unexplained. This sample lists 600,000 to 700,000 clones; around 12% were detected once. Of the sample, approximately 0.11% falls within the top ten clones. Broader findings and caveats from the paper: A moderate but significant shortening of TCRB CDR3 length was observed in type 1 diabetes patients in all four CD4+ subsets.

The sequencing sample was made of naive CD4+ T cells from blood. This specimen's cell subset or site label, per the study, means: true naive CD4+ T cells. These receptors came from a man younger than 45 with type 1 diabetes.

The chain joins TRBV7-6 to TRBJ2-5, with a tentative D call TRBD2 (7 bases). Trimming shortened V by 1 base and J by 2 bases, and 14 bases separated the two germline ends. Germline V gives CDR1 SGHVS, CDR2 FNYEAQ. This CDR3 region has 16 residues. The CDR3 DNA follows: TGTGCCAGCAGCTTAGGCGGGGGCAGTAGTCAAGAGACCCAGTACTTC. This translates into CASSLGGGSSQETQYF.

This clone was seen a few times. The chain joins TRBV7-9 to TRBJ2-2, with TRBD1 matching 7 bases. From germline, CDR1 is SEHNR and CDR2 FQNEAQ (reference sequence). This CDR3 region has 16 residues. J was trimmed by 0 bases and V by 3 bases; bases with no gene match: 4. Here the CDR3 reads CASSFRDSANTGELFF. CDR3 bases: TGTGCCAGCAGCTTCCGGGACAGCGCGAACACCGGGGAGCTGTTTTTT.

The chain recombines TRBV7-2 with TRBJ2-7; maybe TRBD2 (7 bases). Germline CDR1 SGHTA, CDR2 FQGNSA. V lost 1 base, J lost 0 bases, and 16 bases lay in between. The CDR3 totals 17 residues. CDR3 sequence: CASSLVPGGRSSYEQYF. The CDR3 DNA sequence: TGTGCCAGCAGCTTAGTCCCGGGGGGCCGATCCTCCTACGAGCAGTACTTC.

This chain links TRBV28 with TRBJ1-5, with D tentatively TRBD1 (5 bases). The germline V gene encodes CDR1 MDHEN and CDR2 SYDVKM. This CDR3 is built from 12 residues. V shed 11 bases and J shed 4 bases, with 12 bases lying between them. CDR3 coding DNA: TGTGCCGGCCGGGGGTGGAATCAGCCCCAGCATTTT. Protein: CAGRGWNQPQHF.

The chain links TRBV7-8 to TRBJ2-7, with TRBD2 identical over 7 bases. CDR1 is SGHVS and CDR2 is FQNEAQ in the germline V gene. The CDR3 is 14 residues long. V lost 5 bases, J lost 1 base, and 5 bases stayed unmatched. The chain's CDR3 is CASSAGGRSYEQYF. The CDR3 DNA reads TGTGCCAGCAGCGCCGGGGGGAGATCCTACGAGCAGTACTTC.

This clone came up once. The chain is built from TRBV5-1 and TRBJ1-3; D ambiguous. This CDR3 has 15 residues. Germline CDR1 SGHRS, CDR2 YFSETQ. The germline V and J ends were trimmed by 0 bases and 0 bases, with 7 bases remaining between them. DNA for the CDR3: TGCGCCAGCAGCTTGGACGTCGGCTCTGGAAACACCATATATTTT. The encoded protein is CASSLDVGSGNTIYF.

The CDR3 DNA reads as TGCGCCAGCAGTCAATTGGGGGTTCAGTTTGCATCCGGGGAGCTGTTTTTT. The encoded protein is CASSQLGVQFASGELFF. The chain has TRBV23-1 and TRBJ2-2; D could derive from TRBD1 or TRBD2 (5 bases each). TRBV23-1 is labeled an ORF, and its function is uncertain. Trimming left V 1 base short and J 6 bases short, with 18 bases between. This CDR3 is 17 amino acids long.

In its sample, this clone was seen a few times. This sequence joins TRBV6-5 and TRBJ2-6, with a tentative D call TRBD2 (6 bases). Germline V lookup: CDR1 MNHEY, CDR2 SVGAGI. This CDR3 has 16 amino acids. Deletions cut 2 bases from V and 0 bases from J, with 8 bases between. The DNA of the CDR3 is TGTGCCAGCAGTTACCGGGGGAACTCTGGGGCCAACGTCCTGACTTTC. Amino acids: CASSYRGNSGANVLTF.

In its sample, this clone was seen a few times. The chain combines TRBV7-3 with TRBJ2-2; D gene unclear. Trimming pared 6 bases from V and 0 bases from J, leaving 11 bases between. Germline V gene lookup returns CDR1 SGHTA and CDR2 FQGTGA. This CDR3 contains 15 residues. The CDR3 protein is CASRMTVANTGELFF. The CDR3 DNA follows: TGTGCCAGCAGAATGACTGTCGCGAACACCGGGGAGCTGTTTTTT.

This chain connects TRBV28 to TRBJ1-5; TRBD1 agrees at 7 bases. The CDR3 contains 17 residues. Germline CDR1 MDHEN, CDR2 SYDVKM. Trimming took 3 bases from V and 2 from J; bases not matched to a gene: 10. The CDR3: CASSFHPTGKGNQPQHF. The CDR3 nucleotides are TGTGCCAGCAGTTTCCACCCGACAGGGAAGGGCAATCAGCCCCAGCATTTT. The variable domain in full, completed from reference TRBV28 and TRBJ1-5, reads DVKVTQSSRYLVKRTGEKVFLECVQDMDHENMFWYRQDPGLGLRLIYFSYDVKMKEKGDIPEGYSVSREKKERFSLILESASTNQTSMYLCASSFHPTGKGNQPQHFGDGTRLSIL.

The chain uses TRBV5-1 and TRBJ2-7, with a possible D match to TRBD1 (5 bases). CDR1 and CDR2 (germline): SGHRS, YFSETQ. The CDR3 contains 13 residues. The germline V and J ends were trimmed by 2 bases and 1 base, with 7 bases remaining between them. In DNA form, the CDR3 reads TGCGCCAGCAGCTTACAGGTTTCCTACGAGCAGTACTTC. Translation gives CASSLQVSYEQYF.

V is TRBV7-2 and J is TRBJ2-5, with D hard to call. Germline V gene sequence: CDR1 SGHTA, CDR2 FQGNSA. Between the trimmed V and J ends, which lost 3 bases and 4 bases, there was a span of 15 bases. The CDR3 has 15 residues. As DNA, the CDR3 is TGTGCCAGCAGCTTTTCCACCGGTCCGGGAGAGACCCAGTACTTC. Its protein product is CASSFSTGPGETQYF.

V is TRBV5-4 and J is TRBJ2-7; no clear D. This CDR3 spans 13 amino acids. Germline lookup yields CDR1 SGHNT and CDR2 YYREEE (reference sequence). Trimming removed 0 bases from V and 6 bases from J, with 10 bases in between. CDR3 sequence reads: CASSLVGLAEQYF. CDR3 bases: TGTGCCAGCAGCTTGGTAGGGCTCGCCGAGCAGTACTTC.

This clone was found a few times. The J gene is TRBJ1-1, the V gene TRBV5-6; D remains ambiguous. V lost 0 bases to trimming and J lost 0 bases, with 9 bases between them. This CDR3 has 15 amino acids. Germline CDR1 is SGHDT and CDR2 is YYEEEE. CDR3 loop: CASSLAPALNTEAFF. The CDR3, as DNA: TGTGCCAGCAGCTTGGCCCCGGCTTTGAACACTGAAGCTTTCTTT.

This clone has only a few counts. Sequence at one end of the junction differs from germline and may be a read error. The same CDR3 is also encoded by other DNA sequences in this sample. The chain employs TRBV7-2 and TRBJ2-7; 8 bases fit TRBD2. Germline loops: CDR1 SGHTA, CDR2 FQGNSA. The CDR3 length is 13 residues. This CDR3 reads CASSLAGSYEQYF. As DNA, the CDR3 is TGTGCCAGCAGTTTAGCGGGGAGTTACGAGCAGTACTTC.

This chain uses TRBV11-1 with TRBJ2-5, with 7 bases fitting TRBD1. CDR3 length: 14 amino acids. The V and J ends lost 5 bases and 4 bases, in that order; junction bases with no gene match: 7. The V gene's germline CDR1 is SGHAT and CDR2 FQDESV (reference sequence). For the CDR3, the DNA is TGTGCCAGCAGCCTCGACAGGGTTCCAGAGACCCAGTACTTC. Protein product: CASSLDRVPETQYF.

Regarding this clone: This sequence may be a read error, since a much larger clone differs from it by one base. The same CDR3 can be traced to other DNA sequences in this sample. The chain recombines TRBV5-1 with TRBJ1-2, with 7 bases identical to TRBD1. V lost 2 bases and J lost 6; bases outside the gene matches: 1. There are 12 residues in the CDR3. In germline, CDR1 is SGHRS, CDR2 YFSETQ. The CDR3 region has the DNA TGCGCCAGCAGCTTTACAGGGGATGGCTACACCTTC. As protein: CASSFTGDGYTF.

The table lists this clone with a few counts. The CDR3 spells CASSHNTYSNQPQHF. DNA for the CDR3: TGCGCCAGCAGTCATAACACGTATAGCAATCAGCCCCAGCATTTT. The chain employs TRBV23-1 and TRBJ1-5; no firm D call. TRBV23-1 is labeled an ORF, and its function is uncertain. V was trimmed by 3 bases and J by 0 bases, leaving 9 bases between them. The CDR3 totals 15 residues.

The CDR3 is CASSPPQGISNYGYTF. The CDR3 DNA reads as TGTGCCAGCAGCCCACCGCAGGGGATATCCAACTATGGCTACACCTTC. The gene calls are TRBV7-2 and TRBJ1-2; D possibly corresponds to TRBD1 (6 bases). The CDR3 covers 16 residues. The V gene's germline CDR1 is SGHTA and CDR2 FQGNSA. Trimming took off 5 bases at V and 2 bases at J, with 18 bases between the two ends.

With regard to this clone: Other DNA sequences in the same sample also yield this CDR3. V is TRBV29-1 and J is TRBJ1-4; 8 nucleotides line up with TRBD1. The V gene's germline CDR1 is SQVTM and CDR2 ANQGSEA. This CDR3 region has 13 residues. V shed 6 bases and J 3 bases; nucleotides not matched to a gene: 3. The DNA of the CDR3 is TGCAGCGTCACAGGGGGTGCTAATGAAAAACTGTTTTTT. Encoded protein: CSVTGGANEKLFF.

This clone has a handful of counts. This chain connects TRBV20-1 to TRBJ1-2; maybe TRBD1 (5 bases). Per the germline V gene, CDR1 is DFQATT and CDR2 is SNEGSKA (reference sequence). CDR3 length: 11 amino acids. V was shortened by 5 bases and J by 8 bases, with 12 bases between the two germline ends. CDR3 sequence reads: CSAQGARGYTF. The CDR3 DNA follows: TGCAGTGCTCAGGGCGCACGAGGCTACACCTTC.

The chain uses TRBV7-3 and TRBJ1-1, with 9 bases lining up with TRBD1. V lost 5 bases to trimming and J lost 2 bases; unmatched junction nucleotides: 9. Germline values: CDR1 SGHTA, CDR2 FQGTGA. The length of the CDR3 is 16 residues. In DNA, the CDR3 is TGTGCCAGCAGCCCCTCTGGACAGGGGAGCAACACTGAAGCTTTCTTT. It codes for CASSPSGQGSNTEAFF.

This clone was recorded a few times. This chain links TRBV5-1 with TRBJ2-3, with TRBD1 matching over 10 bases. In germline, CDR1 is SGHRS, CDR2 YFSETQ. V shed 6 bases and J 2 bases; nucleotides not matched to a gene: 6. The CDR3 covers 15 residues. CDR3 amino acids: CASIPDRGFTDTQYF. In DNA, the CDR3 is TGCGCCAGCATCCCGGACAGGGGGTTCACAGATACGCAGTATTTT.

The CDR3 region has the DNA TGTGCCAGCACCCAAGACCAAGACGCCTACAATGAGCAGTTCTTC. Encoded protein: CASTQDQDAYNEQFF. J is TRBJ2-1 and V is TRBV9, with D uncertain. The CDR3 covers 15 residues. The V gene's germline CDR1 is SGDLS and CDR2 YYNGEE. The V end was cut by 6 bases, the J end by 2 bases, with 15 bases between.

The rearrangement links TRBV4-1 to TRBJ2-7, with D perhaps matching TRBD1 (6 bases). The CDR3 runs 14 residues. Germline assignment: CDR1 MGHRA and CDR2 YSYEKL. V shed 3 bases and J shed 3 bases, with 12 bases lying between them. For the CDR3, the DNA is TGCGCCAGCAGCCAGGGCTTACAGGGCTACGAGCAGTACTTC. This gives the protein CASSQGLQGYEQYF.

The chain couples TRBV27 to TRBJ2-4; 7 positions match TRBD1. CDR1 and CDR2 (germline): MNHEY, SMNVEV (reference sequence). The CDR3 extends over 19 amino acids. V lost 5 bases to trimming and J lost 0 bases; unmatched junction nucleotides: 16. The CDR3 DNA follows: TGTGCCAGCAGTGCCCAAAACAGGGGACCACGATTAGCCAAAAACATTCAGTACTTC. It encodes CASSAQNRGPRLAKNIQYF.

This clone was counted only a few times. The CDR3 coding sequence is TGTGCCTGGACTCGGACAGCAACTAATGAAAAACTGTTTTTT. Translating it yields CAWTRTATNEKLFF. The V and J genes are TRBV30 and TRBJ1-4, with D possibly TRBD1 on 6 matching bases. Germline V gene lookup returns CDR1 GTSNPN and CDR2 SVGIG (reference sequence). Trimming shortened V by 4 bases and J by 0 bases, and 9 bases separated the two germline ends. This CDR3 is built from 14 residues.